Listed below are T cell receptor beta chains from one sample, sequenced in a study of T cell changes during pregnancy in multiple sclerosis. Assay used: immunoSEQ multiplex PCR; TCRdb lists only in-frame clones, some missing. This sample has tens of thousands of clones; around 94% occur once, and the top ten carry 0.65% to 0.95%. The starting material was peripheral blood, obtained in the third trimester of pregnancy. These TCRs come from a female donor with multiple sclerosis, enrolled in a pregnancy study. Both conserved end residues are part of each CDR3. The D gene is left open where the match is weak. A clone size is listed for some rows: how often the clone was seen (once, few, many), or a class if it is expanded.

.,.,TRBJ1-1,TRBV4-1,TGCGCCAGCAGCCAAGTCCGGCGGGATTACACTGAAGCTTTCTTT,CASSQVRRDYTEAFF
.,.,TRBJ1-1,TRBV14,TGTGCCAGCAGCCTAGGTGGAGGGTGGACTGAAGCTTTCTTT,CASSLGGGWTEAFF
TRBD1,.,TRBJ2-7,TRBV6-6,TGTGCCAGCAGCCGCGGGACAGGGGTCCCCTACGAGCAGTACTTC,CASSRGTGVPYEQYF
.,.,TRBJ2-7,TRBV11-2,TGTGCCAGCAGCTTACAGCAGGGGATAACCTACGAGCAGTACTTC,CASSLQQGITYEQYF
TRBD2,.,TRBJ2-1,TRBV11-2,TGTGCCAGCAGCGACACCGGACTAGCGGGAGGGAACACCTACAATGAGCAGTTCTTC,CASSDTGLAGGNTYNEQFF
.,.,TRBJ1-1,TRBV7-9,TGTGCCAGCAGCTTTAGTCCCGAGAACACTGAAGCTTTCTTT,CASSFSPENTEAFF
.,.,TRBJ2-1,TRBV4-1,TGCGCCAGCAGCCAGAGCGAAAGCTCCTACAATGAGCAGTTCTTC,CASSQSESSYNEQFF
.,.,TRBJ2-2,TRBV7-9,TGTGCCAGCAGCTTATCGTCGAACACCGGGGAGCTGTTTTTT,CASSLSSNTGELFF
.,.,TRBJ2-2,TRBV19,TGTGCCAGTGGTTATTTAGTCTCGAACACCGGGGAGCTGTTTTTT,CASGYLVSNTGELFF
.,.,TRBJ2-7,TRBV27,TGTGCCAGCAGTTTGGCGGGGGCCCACGAGCAGTACTTC,CASSLAGAHEQYF
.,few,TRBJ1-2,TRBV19,TGTGCCAGTAGTATTTCACAGGGTTATGGCTACACCTTC,CASSISQGYGYTF
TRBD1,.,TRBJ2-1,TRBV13,TGTGCCAGCAGCCTCGGCAGACAGGGCATTTGGTATGAGCAGTTCTTC,CASSLGRQGIWYEQFF
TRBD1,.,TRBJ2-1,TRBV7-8,TGTGCCAGCAGCTCTCCGGGACAGGGGGCTCATGAGCAGTTCTTC,CASSSPGQGAHEQFF
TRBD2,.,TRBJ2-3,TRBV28,TGTGCCAGCAGGTCGACTAGCGGCTCCTTCACAGATACGCAGTATTTT,CASRSTSGSFTDTQYF
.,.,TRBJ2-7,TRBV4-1,TGCGCCAGCAGCCACTTCTTGACCCGGGGAAGGATCTACGAGCAGTACTTC,CASSHFLTRGRIYEQYF
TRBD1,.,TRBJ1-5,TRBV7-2,TGTGCCAGCACGGACAGGATCAATCAGCCCCAGCATTTT,CASTDRINQPQHF
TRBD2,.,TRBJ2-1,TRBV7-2,TGTGCCAGCAGCTTAGTGGGTAGCGGGGGGGGGCTGAATGAGCAGTTCTTC,CASSLVGSGGGLNEQFF
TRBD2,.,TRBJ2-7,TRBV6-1,TGTGCCAGCAGTGATGGACTAGCCAACGAGCAGTACTTC,CASSDGLANEQYF
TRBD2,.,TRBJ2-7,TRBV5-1,TGCGCCAGCAGCTTGTGGGCTAGCGGGAAATCTTCAAACTCCTACGAGCAGTACTTC,CASSLWASGKSSNSYEQYF
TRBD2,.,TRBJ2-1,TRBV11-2,TGTGCCAGCAGCTTACGGACTAGCGGGAGCACTCAAGGAGGTGAGCAGTTCTTC,CASSLRTSGSTQGGEQFF
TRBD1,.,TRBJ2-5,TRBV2,TGTGCCATCCGGACAGGGGAGAACCAAGAGACCCAGTACTTC,CAIRTGENQETQYF
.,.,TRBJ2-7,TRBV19,TGTGCCAGTAGAACTACAGGGTCTGGCTACGAGCAGTACTTC,CASRTTGSGYEQYF
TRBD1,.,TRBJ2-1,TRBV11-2,TGTGCCAGCAGCTGGGACAGGGGGCCGCATGAGCAGTTCTTC,CASSWDRGPHEQFF
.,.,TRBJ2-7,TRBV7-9,TGTGCCAGCAGCTTAGATCGCGTCTTCGAGCAGTACTTC,CASSLDRVFEQYF
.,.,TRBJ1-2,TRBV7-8,TGTGCCAGCAGCTTAGCAGACAGTTACACCTTC,CASSLADSYTF
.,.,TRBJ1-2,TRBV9,TGTGCCAGCAGCTCGGGGGGGTTAATTGACGGTGCTAACTATGGCTACACCTTC,CASSSGGLIDGANYGYTF
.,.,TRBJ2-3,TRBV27,TGTGCCAGCGGGAGGTTGGCAGATACGCAGTATTTT,CASGRLADTQYF
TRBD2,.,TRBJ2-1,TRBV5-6,TGTGCCAGCAGCTTGGGCGGGGGATCCTACAATGAGCAGTTCTTC,CASSLGGGSYNEQFF
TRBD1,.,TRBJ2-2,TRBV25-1,TGTGCCAGCCCAGGGCGGACAGGCCGGCGGAACACCGGGGAGCTGTTTTTT,CASPGRTGRRNTGELFF
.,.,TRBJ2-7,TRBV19,TGTGCCAGTGGGCAGGGCTCCTACGAGCAGTACTTC,CASGQGSYEQYF
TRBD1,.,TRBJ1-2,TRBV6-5,TGTGCCAGCAGGGGACAGCCGGGCGGCTATGGCTACACCTTC,CASRGQPGGYGYTF
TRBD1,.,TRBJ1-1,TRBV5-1,TGCGCCAGCACCAAACGAGGACAGGGGGCGTTTATGCCTGAAGCTTTCTTT,CASTKRGQGAFMPEAFF
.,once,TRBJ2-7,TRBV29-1,TGCAGCGTTGAAGATTGGGCAGGGAATAGGTACGAGCAGTACTTC,CSVEDWAGNRYEQYF
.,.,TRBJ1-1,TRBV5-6,TGTGCCAGCAGCTTGAAAGGCGGTGTTGAAGCTTTCTTT,CASSLKGGVEAFF
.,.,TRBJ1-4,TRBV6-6,TGTGCCAGCACCGGCCGGGGGGTATCTAATGAAAAACTGTTTTTT,CASTGRGVSNEKLFF
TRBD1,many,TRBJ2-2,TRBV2,TGTGCCAGCAGTGACTCGTCAGGGGGCAACGGGGAGCTGTTTTTT,CASSDSSGGNGELFF
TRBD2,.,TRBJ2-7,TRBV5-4,TGTGCCAGCGGTTCAGGACTAGCGGGACCCTACGAGCAGTACTTC,CASGSGLAGPYEQYF
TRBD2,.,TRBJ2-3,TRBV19,TGTGCCAGTAGTGCAGGAGGGACTAGCCGCGTCCAGTATTTT,CASSAGGTSRVQYF
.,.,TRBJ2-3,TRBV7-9,TGTGCCACCTTACTAGATACGCAGTATTTT,CATLLDTQYF
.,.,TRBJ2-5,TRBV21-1,TGTGCCAGCTGCGTTCGACCCAAGAACAGGGGAAAGACCCAGTACTTC,CASCVRPKNRGKTQYF
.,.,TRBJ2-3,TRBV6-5,TGTGCCAGCAGTTACTCGGTGCCGGGGGAGGATACGCAGTATTTT,CASSYSVPGEDTQYF
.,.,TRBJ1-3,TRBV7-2,TGTGCCAGCAGCTTAGGAGGGCGGGGATCCTCTGGAAACACCATATATTTT,CASSLGGRGSSGNTIYF
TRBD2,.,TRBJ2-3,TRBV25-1,TGTGCCAGCAGACCGGGGGGAGGGGATACGCAGTATTTT,CASRPGGGDTQYF
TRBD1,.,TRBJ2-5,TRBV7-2,TGTGCCAGCAGCCTCCAGCGAGGGGGCGGACAAGAGACCCAGTACTTC,CASSLQRGGGQETQYF
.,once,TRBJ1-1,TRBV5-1,TGCGCCAGCAGGGGGGGGCAGGGGCGTACGAGGGCTGAAGCTTTCTTT,CASRGGQGRTRAEAFF
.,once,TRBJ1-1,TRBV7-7,TGTGCCAGCAGCAGGGGGATGGACACTGAAGCTTTCTTT,CASSRGMDTEAFF
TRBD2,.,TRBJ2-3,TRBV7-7,TGTGCCAGCAGCTTAACGGGAGGTGGCACAGATACGCAGTATTTT,CASSLTGGGTDTQYF
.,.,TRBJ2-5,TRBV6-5,TGTGCCAGCAGTTACTCATTGGGGCGCGATCAGGAGACCCAGTACTTC,CASSYSLGRDQETQYF
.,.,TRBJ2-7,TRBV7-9,TGTGCCAGCAGCTCCTACGCGGGGTACGAGCAGTACTTC,CASSSYAGYEQYF
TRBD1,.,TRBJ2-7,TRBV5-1,TGCGCCAGCAGCTTGGGACAGGGGGTTTACGAGCAGTACTTC,CASSLGQGVYEQYF
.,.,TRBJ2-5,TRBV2,TGTGCCAGCAGTGGACTCCAAGAGACCCAGTACTTC,CASSGLQETQYF
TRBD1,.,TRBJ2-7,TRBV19,TGTGCCAGTAGTAGCGGGACAGGGGTCAACGAGCAGTACTTC,CASSSGTGVNEQYF
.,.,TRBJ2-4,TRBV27,TGTGCCAGCAGTTTATCAGGGGGGGGAGGGAGTAAAAACATTCAGTACTTC,CASSLSGGGGSKNIQYF
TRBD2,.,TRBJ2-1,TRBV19,TGTGCCAGTAGTATAGAGAAGCGGGATTACAATGAGCAGTTCTTC,CASSIEKRDYNEQFF
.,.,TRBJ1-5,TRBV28,TGTGCCAGCAGTTTCTCACAGTATAGCAATCAGCCCCAGCATTTT,CASSFSQYSNQPQHF
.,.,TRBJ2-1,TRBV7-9,TGTGCCAGCAGCCCACCCGTGCGCGACTCCACCTACAATGAGCAGTTCTTC,CASSPPVRDSTYNEQFF
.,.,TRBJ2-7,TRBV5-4,TGTGCCAGCAGCCCCGGACTTGTCTCCTACGAGCAGTACTTC,CASSPGLVSYEQYF
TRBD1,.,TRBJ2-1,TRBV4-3,TGCGCCAGCAGCCAGGAAGGCCCCCCCAGGGGGCTCCATGAGCAGTTCTTC,CASSQEGPPRGLHEQFF